The TCR beta chain under discussion was sequenced for a study of shared clonotypes between healthy human individuals. Study-wide findings and caveats: The donor pool, a small one, limited the genetic and exposure-history diversity represented. A handful of donors shared 5% to 5.5% of their naive CD4 clonotypes. Even with large depth, rarefaction showed that sorted-subset sequencing was incomplete.

Terminally differentiated effector memory CD45RA+ cells were left out of the naive CD8 fraction, which was CD45RO-negative and positively selected for CCR7. Measured with immunoSEQ multiplex PCR; TCRdb has only the in-frame clones, and not every one. Of 600,000 or so clones listed, 85% to 95% are singletons. Details on this clone: Its antigen is undetermined.

The sample consisted of naive CD8+ T cells sorted from blood. The sequence derives from a woman under 40 in good health.

The DNA for the CDR3 is TGTGCCAGCAGCCACTTAACAGCGAACACCGGGGAGCTGTTTTTT. Residues: CASSHLTANTGELFF. This chain uses TRBV14 with TRBJ2-2; D unresolved. Trimming cost V 3 bases and J 0 bases, with 8 bases left between them. CDR1 is SGHDN and CDR2 is FVKESK in the germline V gene. The CDR3 is 15 amino acids.